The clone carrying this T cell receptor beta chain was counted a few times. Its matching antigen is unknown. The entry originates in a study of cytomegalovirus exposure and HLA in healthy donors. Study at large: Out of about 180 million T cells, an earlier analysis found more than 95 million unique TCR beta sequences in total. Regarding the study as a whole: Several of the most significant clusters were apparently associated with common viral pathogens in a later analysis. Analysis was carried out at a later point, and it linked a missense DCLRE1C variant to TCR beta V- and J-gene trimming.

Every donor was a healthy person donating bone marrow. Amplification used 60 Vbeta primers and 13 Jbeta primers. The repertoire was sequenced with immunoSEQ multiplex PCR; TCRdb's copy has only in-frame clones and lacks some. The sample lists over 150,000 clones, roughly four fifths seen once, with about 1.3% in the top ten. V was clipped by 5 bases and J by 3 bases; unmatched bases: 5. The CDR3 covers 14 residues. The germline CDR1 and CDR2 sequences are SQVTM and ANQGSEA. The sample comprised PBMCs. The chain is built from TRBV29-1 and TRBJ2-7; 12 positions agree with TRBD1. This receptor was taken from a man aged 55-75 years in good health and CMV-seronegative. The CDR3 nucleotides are TGCAGCGTTATTGGGACAGGGGGCTTCTACGAGCAGTACTTC. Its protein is CSVIGTGGFYEQYF.